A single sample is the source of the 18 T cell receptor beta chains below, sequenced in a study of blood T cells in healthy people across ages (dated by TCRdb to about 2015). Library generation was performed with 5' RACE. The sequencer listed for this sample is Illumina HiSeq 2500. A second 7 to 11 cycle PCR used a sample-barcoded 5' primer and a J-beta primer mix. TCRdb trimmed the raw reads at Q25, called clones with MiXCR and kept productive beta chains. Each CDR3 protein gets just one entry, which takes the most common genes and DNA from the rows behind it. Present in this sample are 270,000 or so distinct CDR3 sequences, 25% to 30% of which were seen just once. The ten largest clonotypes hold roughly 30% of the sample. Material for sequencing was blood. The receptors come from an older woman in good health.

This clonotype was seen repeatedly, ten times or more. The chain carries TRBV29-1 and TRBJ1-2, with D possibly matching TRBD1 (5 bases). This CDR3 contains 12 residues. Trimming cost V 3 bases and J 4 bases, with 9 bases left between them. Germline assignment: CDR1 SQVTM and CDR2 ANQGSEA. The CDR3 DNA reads TGCAGCGTTGATCAGGGAACCTATGGCTACACCTTC. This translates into CSVDQGTYGYTF.

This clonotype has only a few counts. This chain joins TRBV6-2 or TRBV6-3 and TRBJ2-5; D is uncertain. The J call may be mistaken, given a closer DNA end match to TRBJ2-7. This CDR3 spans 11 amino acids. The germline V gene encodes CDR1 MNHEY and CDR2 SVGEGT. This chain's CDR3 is CASLLGYEQYF. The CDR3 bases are TGTGCCAGCCTTCTAGGCTACGAGCAGTACTTC.

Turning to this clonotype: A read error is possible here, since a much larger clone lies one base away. The CDR3 DNA reads TGTACCAGCAGAAGCATAACGAGGGAGACCCAGTACTTC. The encoded protein is CTSRSITRETQYF. The chain couples TRBV27 to TRBJ2-5; unclear D gene. Germline CDR1 MNHEY, CDR2 SMNVEV (reference sequence). The CDR3 extends over 13 amino acids.

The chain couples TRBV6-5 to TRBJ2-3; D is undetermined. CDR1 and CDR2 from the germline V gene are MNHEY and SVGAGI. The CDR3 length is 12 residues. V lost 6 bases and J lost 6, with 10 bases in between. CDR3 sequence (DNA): TGTGCCAGCAGCAACGGAGAGGATACGCAGTATTTT. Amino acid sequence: CASSNGEDTQYF.

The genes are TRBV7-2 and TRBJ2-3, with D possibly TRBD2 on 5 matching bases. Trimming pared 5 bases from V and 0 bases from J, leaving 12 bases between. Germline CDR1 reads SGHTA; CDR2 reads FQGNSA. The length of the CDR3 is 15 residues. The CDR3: CASSARRTSTDTQYF. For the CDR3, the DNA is TGTGCCAGCAGCGCCCGCAGGACTAGCACAGATACGCAGTATTTT.

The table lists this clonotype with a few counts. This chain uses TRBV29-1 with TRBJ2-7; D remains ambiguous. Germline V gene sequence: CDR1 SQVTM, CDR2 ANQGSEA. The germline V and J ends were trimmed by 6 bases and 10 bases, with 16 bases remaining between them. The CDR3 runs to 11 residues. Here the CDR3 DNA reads TGCAGCGTACTTACTGGACCGAGACAGTACTTC. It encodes CSVLTGPRQYF.

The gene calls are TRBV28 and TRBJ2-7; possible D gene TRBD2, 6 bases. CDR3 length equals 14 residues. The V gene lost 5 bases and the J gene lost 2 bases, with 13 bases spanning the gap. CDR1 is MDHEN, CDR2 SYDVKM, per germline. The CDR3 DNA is TGTGCCAGCAGTCACGGGACTCAAGCCTACGAGCAGTACTTC. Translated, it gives CASSHGTQAYEQYF.

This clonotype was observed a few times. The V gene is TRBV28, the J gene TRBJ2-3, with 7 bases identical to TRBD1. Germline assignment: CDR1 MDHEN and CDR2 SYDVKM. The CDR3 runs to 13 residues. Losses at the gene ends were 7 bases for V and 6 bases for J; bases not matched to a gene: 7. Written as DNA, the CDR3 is TGTGCCAGCATAGGGGACAGAAGGGATACGCAGTATTTT. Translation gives CASIGDRRDTQYF.

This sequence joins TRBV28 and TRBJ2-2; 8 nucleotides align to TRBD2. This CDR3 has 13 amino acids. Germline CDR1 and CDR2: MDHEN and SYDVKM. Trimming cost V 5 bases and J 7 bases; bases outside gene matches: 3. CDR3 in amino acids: CASSGLAFGELFF. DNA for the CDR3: TGTGCCAGCAGTGGACTAGCTTTCGGGGAGCTGTTTTTT.

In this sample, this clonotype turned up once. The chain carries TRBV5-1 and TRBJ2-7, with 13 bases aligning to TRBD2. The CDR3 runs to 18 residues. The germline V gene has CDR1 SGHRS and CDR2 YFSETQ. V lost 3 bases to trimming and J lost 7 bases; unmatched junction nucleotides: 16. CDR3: CASSWGTSGIPFYNEQYF. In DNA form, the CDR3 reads TGCGCCAGCAGCTGGGGGACTAGCGGGATCCCCTTCTACAATGAGCAGTACTTC.

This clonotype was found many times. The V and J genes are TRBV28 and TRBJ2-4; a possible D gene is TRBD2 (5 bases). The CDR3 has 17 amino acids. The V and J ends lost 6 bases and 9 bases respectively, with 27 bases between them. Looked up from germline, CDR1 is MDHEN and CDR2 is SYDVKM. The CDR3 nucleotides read TGTGCCAGCAGCCCAAACCTAGGCGGGTCCACCCTACCCATTCAGTACTTC. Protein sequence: CASSPNLGGSTLPIQYF. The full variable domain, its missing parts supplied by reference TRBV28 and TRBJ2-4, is DVKVTQSSRYLVKRTGEKVFLECVQDMDHENMFWYRQDPGLGLRLIYFSYDVKMKEKGDIPEGYSVSREKKERFSLILESASTNQTSMYLCASSPNLGGSTLPIQYFGAGTRLSVL.

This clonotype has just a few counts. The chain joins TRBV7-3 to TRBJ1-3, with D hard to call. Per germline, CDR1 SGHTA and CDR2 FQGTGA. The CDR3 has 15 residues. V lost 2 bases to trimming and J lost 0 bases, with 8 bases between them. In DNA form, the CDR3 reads TGTGCCAGCAGCTTAGCCGGGAGCTCTGGAAACACCATATATTTT. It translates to CASSLAGSSGNTIYF.

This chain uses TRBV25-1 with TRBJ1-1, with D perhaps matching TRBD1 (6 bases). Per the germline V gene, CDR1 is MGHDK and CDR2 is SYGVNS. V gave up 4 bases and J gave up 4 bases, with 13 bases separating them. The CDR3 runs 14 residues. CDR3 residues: CASSVGQGSTEAFF. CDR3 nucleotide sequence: TGTGCCAGCAGTGTGGGCCAGGGGAGCACTGAAGCTTTCTTT. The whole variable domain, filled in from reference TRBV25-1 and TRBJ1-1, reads EADIYQTPRYLVIGTGKKITLECSQTMGHDKMYWYQQDPGMELHLIHYSYGVNSTEKGDLSSESTVSRIRTEHFPLTLESARPSHTSQYLCASSVGQGSTEAFFGQGTRLTVV.

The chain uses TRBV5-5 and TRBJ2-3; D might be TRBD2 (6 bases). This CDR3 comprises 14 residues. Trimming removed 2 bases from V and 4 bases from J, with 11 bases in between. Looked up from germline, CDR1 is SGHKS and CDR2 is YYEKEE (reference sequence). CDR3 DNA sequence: TGTGCCAGCAGCTTTCGGGGGTCCGCAGATACGCAGTATTTT. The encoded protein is CASSFRGSADTQYF.

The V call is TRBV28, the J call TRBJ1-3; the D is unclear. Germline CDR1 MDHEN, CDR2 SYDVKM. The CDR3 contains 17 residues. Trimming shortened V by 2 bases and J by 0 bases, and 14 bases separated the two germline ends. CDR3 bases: TGTGCCAGCAGTTTAATGGCCGGGATAGGCTCTGGAAACACCATATATTTT. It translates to CASSLMAGIGSGNTIYF.

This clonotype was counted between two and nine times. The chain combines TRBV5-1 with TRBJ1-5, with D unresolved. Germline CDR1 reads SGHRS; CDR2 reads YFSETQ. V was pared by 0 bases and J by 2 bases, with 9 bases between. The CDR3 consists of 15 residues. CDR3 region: CASSLEGGGNQPQHF. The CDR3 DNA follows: TGCGCCAGCAGCTTGGAAGGTGGTGGCAATCAGCCCCAGCATTTT.

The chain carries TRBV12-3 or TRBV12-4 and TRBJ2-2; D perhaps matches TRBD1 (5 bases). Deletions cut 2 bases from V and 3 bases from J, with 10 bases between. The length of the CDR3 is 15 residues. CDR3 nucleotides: TGTGCCAGCAGTTTATCCAGGGCATACACCGGGGAGCTGTTTTTT. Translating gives CASSLSRAYTGELFF.

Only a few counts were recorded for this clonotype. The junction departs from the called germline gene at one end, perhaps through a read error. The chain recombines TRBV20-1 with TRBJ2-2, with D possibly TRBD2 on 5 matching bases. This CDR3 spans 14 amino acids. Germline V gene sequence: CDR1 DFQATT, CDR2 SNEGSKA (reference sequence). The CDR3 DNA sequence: TGCAGTGCTAGAGATCGGCGGAACACCGGGGAGCTGCTTTTT. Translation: CSARDRRNTGELLF.